This T cell receptor (beta chain) was sequenced during a study of identical twins. All donors were healthy, and all were Caucasian. Findings and caveats of the study: Beta out-of-frame sequences showed weaker excess twin sharing. Abundant beta clonotypes from cord blood had fewer insertions, unlike memory repertoires, which showed none.

V trimming: 5 bases; J trimming: 3 bases; junction bases outside the gene matches: 3. Per the germline V gene, CDR1 is MDHEN and CDR2 is SYDVKM. The CDR3 runs to 15 residues. As concerns this clonotype: Its antigen is undetermined.

One entry per CDR3 protein results from TCRdb running MiXCR on the 5' RACE reads. The top ten clones hold about 0.94% of a sample with around 510,000 distinct CDR3 sequences, about 13% of them seen once. The same data also went into a second study, on yellow fever vaccine responses in identical twins.

The sample consisted of CD4+ T cells sorted from blood. The receptor was derived from a woman in her late teens or twenties in good health. This rearrangement joins TRBV28 to TRBJ2-2; 10 nucleotides align to TRBD2. The DNA of the CDR3 is TGTGCCAGCAGTAGGACTAGCGGCGACACCGGGGAGCTGTTTTTT. Translation: CASSRTSGDTGELFF.